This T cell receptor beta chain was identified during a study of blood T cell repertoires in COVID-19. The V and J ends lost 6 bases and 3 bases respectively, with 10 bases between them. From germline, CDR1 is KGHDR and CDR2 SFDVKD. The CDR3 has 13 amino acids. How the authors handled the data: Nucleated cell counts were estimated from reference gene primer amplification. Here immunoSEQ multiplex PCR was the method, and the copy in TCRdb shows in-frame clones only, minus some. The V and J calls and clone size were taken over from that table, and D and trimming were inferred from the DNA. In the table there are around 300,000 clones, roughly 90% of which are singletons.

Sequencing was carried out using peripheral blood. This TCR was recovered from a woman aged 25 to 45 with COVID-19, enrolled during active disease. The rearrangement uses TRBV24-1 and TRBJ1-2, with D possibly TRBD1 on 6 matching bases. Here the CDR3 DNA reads TGTGCCACCAGTAAGGGGGGGGACTATGGCTACACCTTC. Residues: CATSKGGDYGYTF.